A single sample gave rise to the 29 T cell receptor beta chains below, sequenced in a study of T cell repertoires in cytomegalovirus infection. TCRdb re-analysed the reads in MiXCR, keeping a single row per CDR3 protein. The sample consists of 300,000 to 400,000 distinct CDR3 sequences, less than 20% of them appearing once. Sequencing was done on a sample of PBMCs. The receptors originated from a human donor in good health (CMV status not recorded). Some clones in this sample may be carry-over from other donors' samples.

This clonotype was counted at least ten times. The V gene is TRBV6-5, the J gene TRBJ2-5; maybe TRBD2 (6 bases). V was pared by 2 bases and J by 4 bases, with 17 bases between. CDR1 and CDR2 (germline): MNHEY, SVGAGI. The CDR3 covers 16 residues. The CDR3 coding sequence is TGTGCCAGCAGTTACCGGGACTCACTTTCCCCAGAGACCCAGTACTTC. This gives the protein CASSYRDSLSPETQYF.

The V gene is TRBV11-2, the J gene TRBJ1-1; TRBD1 matches at 9 bases. V gave up 5 bases and J gave up 2 bases; unmatched junction bases: 12. The germline gives CDR1 SGHAT, CDR2 FQNNGV. This CDR3 is built from 17 residues. CDR3 residues: CASSIGQGTLRNTEAFF. In nucleotides, the CDR3 is TGTGCCAGCAGCATAGGACAGGGGACACTTCGAAACACTGAAGCTTTCTTT.

This clonotype was picked up a small number of times. The rearrangement links TRBV5-4 to TRBJ2-1, with D possibly being TRBD1 (5 bases). This CDR3 has 15 amino acids. Per the germline V gene, CDR1 is SGHNT and CDR2 is YYREEE (reference sequence). V was clipped by 0 bases and J by 5 bases, with 12 bases between them. The CDR3 protein is CASSLELRQNNEQFF. In nucleotides, the CDR3 is TGTGCCAGCAGCTTGGAACTAAGACAGAACAATGAGCAGTTCTTC.

The V gene is TRBV7-9, the J gene TRBJ2-3; no clear D. CDR3 length: 15 amino acids. The germline gives CDR1 SEHNR, CDR2 FQNEAQ (reference sequence). V was cut by 4 bases and J by 2 bases, with 13 bases left in between. As DNA, the CDR3 is TGTGCCAGCAGCTCGCCACGATTCTACACAGATACGCAGTATTTT. Amino acids: CASSSPRFYTDTQYF. Looking up the rest from reference TRBV7-9 and TRBJ2-3 gives the full variable domain: DTGVSQNPRHKITKRGQNVTFRCDPISEHNRLYWYRQTLGQGPEFLTYFQNEAQLEKSRLLSDRFSAERPKGSFSTLEIQRTEQGDSAMYLCASSSPRFYTDTQYFGPGTRLTVL.

The chain uses TRBV27 and TRBJ2-3; 8 bases are a match to TRBD2. The germline V gene encodes CDR1 MNHEY and CDR2 SMNVEV (reference sequence). The CDR3 runs 18 residues. With V trimmed by 7 bases and J by 6 bases, 21 bases remained unmatched. The CDR3 loop reads CASIGREREGTRLDTQYF. In DNA form, the CDR3 reads TGTGCCAGCATAGGCAGGGAACGGGAAGGGACTAGATTGGATACGCAGTATTTT.

This clonotype was counted ten times or more. The CDR3 DNA reads as TGTGCCAGCAGTTTTGCGGATAATTCACCCCTCCACTTT. Protein sequence: CASSFADNSPLHF. V and J are TRBV12-3 or TRBV12-4 and TRBJ1-6; D is unresolved. V lost 3 bases and J lost 5, with 5 bases in between. There are 13 residues in the CDR3.

This clonotype was counted only a few times. The chain combines TRBV18 with TRBJ2-1; 7 bases are a match to TRBD2. The germline V gene encodes CDR1 KGHSH and CDR2 LQKENI. The trim removed 3 bases at V and 9 bases at J, leaving 17 bases unmatched. The CDR3 length is 17 residues. This CDR3 is CASSPQSPSGTNVEQFF. The CDR3 DNA is TGTGCCAGCTCACCGCAATCCCCTAGCGGCACCAATGTTGAGCAGTTCTTC.

This clonotype turned up a few times. The chain recombines TRBV7-9 with TRBJ1-2; D might be TRBD1 (6 bases). This CDR3 is built from 14 residues. In germline, CDR1 is SEHNR, CDR2 FQNEAQ (reference sequence). Between the trimmed V and J ends, which lost 2 bases and 4 bases, there was a span of 11 bases. The CDR3 is CASSLRGGLYGYTF. CDR3 bases: TGTGCCAGCAGCTTAAGGGGGGGACTCTATGGCTACACCTTC. Looking up the rest from reference TRBV7-9 and TRBJ1-2 gives the full variable domain: DTGVSQNPRHKITKRGQNVTFRCDPISEHNRLYWYRQTLGQGPEFLTYFQNEAQLEKSRLLSDRFSAERPKGSFSTLEIQRTEQGDSAMYLCASSLRGGLYGYTFGSGTRLTVV.

This clonotype has a handful of counts. The CDR3 sequence is CASSQAVAAGNTIYF. In nucleotides, the CDR3 is TGCGCCAGCAGCCAAGCGGTGGCCGCTGGAAACACCATATATTTT. The genes are TRBV4-3 and TRBJ1-3; D remains ambiguous. The CDR3 has 15 amino acids. Trimming pared 1 base from V and 2 bases from J, leaving 9 bases between. Germline V gene data show CDR1 as LGHNA and CDR2 as YSLEER.

The J gene is TRBJ1-3, the V gene TRBV20-1, with D perhaps matching TRBD1 (6 bases). V was cut by 6 bases and J by 6 bases, with 18 bases left in between. This CDR3 region has 14 residues. Looked up from germline, CDR1 is DFQATT and CDR2 is SNEGSKA (reference sequence). This CDR3 reads CSASRQDQANTIYF. CDR3 in DNA: TGCAGTGCCTCCCGACAGGATCAGGCAAACACCATATATTTT.

This clonotype has at least ten counts. This chain joins TRBV11-2 and TRBJ1-3; a possible D gene is TRBD1 (5 bases). The V and J ends lost 5 bases and 0 bases respectively, with 14 bases between them. The CDR3 covers 16 residues. Germline V gene sequence: CDR1 SGHAT, CDR2 FQNNGV. This CDR3 reads CASSLGTYSSGNTIYF. The CDR3 coding sequence is TGTGCCAGCAGCCTCGGGACGTATAGCTCTGGAAACACCATATATTTT.

This clonotype appeared a few times. The chain couples TRBV6-1 to TRBJ2-3; D gene uncertain. Germline CDR1 and CDR2: MNHNS and SASEGT. Deletions cut 5 bases from V and 4 bases from J, with 19 bases between. CDR3 size: 16 residues. In DNA form, the CDR3 reads TGTGCCAGCAGTTATTCTCATATAATGAGCGCAGATACGCAGTATTTT. This translates into CASSYSHIMSADTQYF.

This clonotype has at least ten counts. The chain recombines TRBV7-9 with TRBJ1-4; 9 bases match TRBD1. The germline gives CDR1 SEHNR, CDR2 FQNEAQ (reference sequence). After removal of 4 bases from V and 8 bases from J, the junction contained 8 bases not matched to a gene. The CDR3 length is 15 residues. The CDR3 here is CASSSTGGAGEKLFF. The CDR3 DNA sequence: TGTGCCAGCAGCTCCACAGGGGGCGCCGGGGAAAAACTGTTTTTT.

This clonotype was counted at least ten times. The genes are TRBV7-2 and TRBJ2-2, with D maybe TRBD1 (6 bases). The CDR3 covers 16 residues. Trimming shortened V by 4 bases and J by 5 bases, and 17 bases separated the two germline ends. Germline values: CDR1 SGHTA, CDR2 FQGNSA. The CDR3 DNA follows: TGTGCCAGCAGCTATACGGGATCAGGACAGACCGGGGAGCTGTTTTTT. Amino acid sequence: CASSYTGSGQTGELFF. Full variable domain (missing parts from reference TRBV7-2 and TRBJ2-2): GAGVSQSPSNKVTEKGKDVELRCDPISGHTALYWYRQSLGQGLEFLIYFQGNSAPDKSGLPSDRFSAERTGGSVSTLTIQRTQQEDSAVYLCASSYTGSGQTGELFFGEGSRLTVL.

The rearrangement links TRBV12-5 to TRBJ1-5, with D hard to call. The germline V gene encodes CDR1 LGHNT and CDR2 FRNRAP. Trimming took 5 bases from V and 5 from J, leaving 13 bases between them. This CDR3 is 14 amino acids long. The CDR3 bases are TGTGCTAGTGGTCGAGGGAGGACGGATCAGCCCCAGCATTTT. It encodes CASGRGRTDQPQHF.

This clonotype was detected a few times. This rearrangement joins TRBV4-2 to TRBJ1-5; 9 bases match TRBD1. The V gene's germline CDR1 is LGHNA and CDR2 YNFKEQ. CDR3 size: 15 residues. After removal of 4 bases from V and 5 bases from J, the junction contained 6 bases not matched to a gene. The CDR3 loop is CASSRDRGIDQPQHF. CDR3 nucleotides: TGTGCCAGCAGCCGTGACAGGGGGATTGATCAGCCCCAGCATTTT.

This clonotype appeared many times. This sequence joins TRBV7-2 and TRBJ2-3, with D hard to call. In germline, CDR1 is SGHTA, CDR2 FQGNSA. The CDR3 sequence is 13 residues long. Trimming took 7 bases from V and 5 from J, leaving 13 bases between them. CDR3 nucleotide sequence: TGTGCCAGCACGTATGGTTGGGTAGATACGCAGTATTTT. Translated: CASTYGWVDTQYF.

This clonotype was recorded a few times. The chain links TRBV11-2 to TRBJ2-5; D is perhaps TRBD1 (5 bases). The CDR3 runs to 14 residues. V gave up 5 bases and J gave up 7 bases, with 17 bases separating them. Germline V lookup: CDR1 SGHAT, CDR2 FQNNGV. The CDR3: CASSPYQGTGTQYF. The CDR3 nucleotides read TGTGCCAGCAGCCCGTACCAGGGTACGGGGACCCAGTACTTC.

This clonotype was seen ten or more times. The V call is TRBV5-4, the J call TRBJ1-1; the match to TRBD1 covers 7 bases. Looked up from germline, CDR1 is SGHNT and CDR2 is YYREEE (reference sequence). J lost 4 bases, V lost 5 bases, and 5 bases had no gene match. This CDR3 spans 13 amino acids. The CDR3 nucleotides read TGTGCCAGCAGACCGAGGGGGCGCACTGAAGCTTTCTTT. Translated, it gives CASRPRGRTEAFF. The whole variable domain, remainder taken from reference TRBV5-4 and TRBJ1-1, is ETGVTQSPTHLIKTRGQQVTLRCSSQSGHNTVSWYQQALGQGPQFIFQYYREEENGRGNFPPRFSGLQFPNYSSELNVNALELDDSALYLCASRPRGRTEAFFGQGTRLTVV.

This clonotype was seen repeatedly, ten times or more. The rearrangement uses TRBV7-2 and TRBJ1-4; D call uncertain. This CDR3 is 13 amino acids long. Looked up from germline, CDR1 is SGHTA and CDR2 is FQGNSA. Trimming cost V 3 bases and J 3 bases, with 5 bases left between them. The CDR3 DNA is TGTGCCAGCAGCTTTAAGGCTAATGAAAAACTGTTTTTT. Translated: CASSFKANEKLFF.

This clonotype was observed many times. The rearrangement uses TRBV12-3 or TRBV12-4 and TRBJ1-4; no clear D. This CDR3 region has 15 residues. V lost 5 bases to trimming and J lost 0 bases, with 10 bases between them. The CDR3 bases are TGTGCCAGCAGTGCACCGACGGCAACTAATGAAAAACTGTTTTTT. Its translation is CASSAPTATNEKLFF.

This chain connects TRBV29-1 to TRBJ1-1, with 8 positions matching TRBD1. With 6 bases clipped from V and 5 bases from J, the junction kept 14 bases outside the gene matches. This CDR3 contains 15 residues. Germline loops: CDR1 SQVTM, CDR2 ANQGSEA. This CDR3 reads CSVLSFDRGETEAFF. CDR3 DNA: TGCAGCGTCCTTAGTTTTGACAGGGGCGAGACTGAAGCTTTCTTT.

This clonotype turned up a few times. This sequence joins TRBV7-2 and TRBJ2-3; 9 bases fit TRBD1. The CDR3 has 14 amino acids. Germline V gene lookup returns CDR1 SGHTA and CDR2 FQGNSA. V shed 5 bases, J shed 6 bases, and the junction held 6 bases outside the gene matches. The CDR3 nucleotides read TGTGCCAGCAGCCCTGGGACAGGGTCTGATACGCAGTATTTT. Translation: CASSPGTGSDTQYF.

This chain connects TRBV6-1 to TRBJ2-7; TRBD2 matches at 7 bases. Per germline, CDR1 MNHNS and CDR2 SASEGT. CDR3 length: 12 amino acids. The ends lost 8 bases at V and 3 bases at J; junction bases unmatched: 4. In nucleotides, the CDR3 is TGTGCCAGCGCGGGACTACGCTACGAGCAGTACTTC. It translates to CASAGLRYEQYF.

The chain recombines TRBV5-5 with TRBJ1-6; 7 bases line up with TRBD1. The germline V gene encodes CDR1 SGHKS and CDR2 YYEKEE (reference sequence). The junction had 6 bases not matched to a gene; V was cut back by 2 bases and J by 10 bases. The CDR3 has 14 residues. Here the CDR3 reads CASSFWDRRSPLHF. The CDR3 nucleotides are TGTGCCAGCAGCTTTTGGGACAGACGCTCACCCCTCCACTTT.

This clonotype was picked up many times. The V call is TRBV6-5, the J call TRBJ2-7, with D hard to call. Per the germline V gene, CDR1 is MNHEY and CDR2 is SVGAGI. Trimming pared 7 bases from V and 3 bases from J, leaving 7 bases between. The CDR3 runs 11 residues. Written as DNA, the CDR3 is TGTGCCAGCAAGGACGACTACGAGCAGTACTTC. Residues: CASKDDYEQYF.

V and J are TRBV19 and TRBJ2-1, with D perhaps matching TRBD1 (6 bases). This CDR3 has 14 amino acids. Germline V gene sequence: CDR1 LNHDA, CDR2 SQIVND (reference sequence). V was trimmed by 6 bases and J by 5 bases, leaving 14 bases between them. The CDR3 DNA reads as TGTGCCAGTAGCGTAGACAGGAAGCACAATGAGCAGTTCTTC. This encodes CASSVDRKHNEQFF.

This clonotype has ten or more counts. The V and J genes are TRBV7-8 and TRBJ2-1, with TRBD1 identical over 9 bases. Per germline, CDR1 SGHVS and CDR2 FQNEAQ. J lost 6 bases, V lost 2 bases, and 20 bases had no gene match. The CDR3 sequence is 20 residues long. The CDR3 spells CASSLRTGGTRGASFNEQFF. CDR3 nucleotides: TGTGCCAGCAGCTTACGTACAGGGGGCACAAGGGGGGCCTCTTTCAATGAGCAGTTCTTC.

This clonotype was detected many times. The chain couples TRBV7-2 to TRBJ2-5; 10 positions match TRBD2. V lost 0 bases to trimming and J lost 4 bases; unmatched junction nucleotides: 5. CDR3 length equals 16 residues. CDR1 is SGHTA, CDR2 FQGNSA, per germline. CDR3 nucleotide sequence: TGTGCCAGCAGCTTAGCACCTCTAGCGGGAGCAGAGACCCAGTACTTC. Residues: CASSLAPLAGAETQYF.